Listed here are 17 T cell receptor beta chains from one sample, sequenced in a study of T cell responses to AZD1222 COVID-19 vaccine. Libraries were prepared by immunoSEQ multiplex PCR; TCRdb keeps only in-frame clonotypes and omits some of them. The repertoire holds 150,000 to 200,000 clones, with about 90% as singletons. The source material was peripheral blood, sampled 28 days after the second AZD1222 dose. The receptors were gathered from an adult who received the AZD1222 COVID-19 vaccine.

The rearrangement uses TRBV28 and TRBJ1-2; 9 bases align to TRBD1. With V trimmed by 3 bases and J by 8 bases, 10 bases remained unmatched. CDR1 is MDHEN, CDR2 SYDVKM, per germline. The length of the CDR3 is 15 residues. The CDR3 nucleotides are TGTGCCAGCAGTTTGACCTTGACAGGGGGAGCCGGCTACACCTTC. Amino acid sequence: CASSLTLTGGAGYTF.

This clone was counted once. The chain is built from TRBV7-2 and TRBJ2-7; no firm D call. The ends were cut back, 1 base at V and 3 bases at J, with 22 bases in the middle. Germline V gene sequence: CDR1 SGHTA, CDR2 FQGNSA. The CDR3 runs to 18 residues. CDR3 DNA sequence: TGTGCCAGCAGCTTAGGTATGGTGCGGCTAGATCTCGACTACGAGCAGTACTTC. This encodes CASSLGMVRLDLDYEQYF.

This chain uses TRBV5-1 with TRBJ2-1, with D possibly being TRBD1 or TRBD2 (6 bases each). The CDR3 consists of 15 residues. Trimming shortened V by 6 bases and J by 2 bases, and 15 bases separated the two germline ends. Germline CDR1 SGHRS, CDR2 YFSETQ. Here the CDR3 DNA reads TGCGCCAGCAACCCCGCGGAGGGGGCCTACAATGAGCAGTTCTTC. Encoded protein: CASNPAEGAYNEQFF.

The chain is built from TRBV7-2 and TRBJ1-4; 9 bases agree with TRBD1. V was clipped by 5 bases and J by 8 bases; unmatched bases: 9. The CDR3 runs to 15 residues. Germline V gives CDR1 SGHTA, CDR2 FQGNSA. The CDR3 DNA reads as TGTGCCAGCAGCCAGTCCGGGACAGGGAAGGAAAAACTGTTTTTT. This sequence encodes CASSQSGTGKEKLFF.

The V gene is TRBV6-5, the J gene TRBJ1-3, with no clear D. The CDR3 is 16 residues long. Germline V gene lookup returns CDR1 MNHEY and CDR2 SVGAGI. The V end lost 4 bases, the J end lost 4 bases, and 17 bases lay between the germline ends. CDR3 nucleotide sequence: TGTGCCAGCAGTTCAGTACGTGTGGGGAGGGGAAACACCATATATTTT. Translated: CASSSVRVGRGNTIYF.

V is TRBV4-1 and J is TRBJ2-4; 8 nucleotides align to TRBD2. The CDR3 consists of 17 residues. Germline V gene data show CDR1 as MGHRA and CDR2 as YSYEKL. Trimming cost V 2 bases and J 4 bases; bases outside gene matches: 10. The CDR3 DNA follows: TGCGCCAGCAGCCAAATTCCCCGGGAGGGCCGGAAAAACATTCAGTACTTC. This sequence encodes CASSQIPREGRKNIQYF.

CDR3 in amino acids: CATSRSRNRVLPDEAFF. For the CDR3, the DNA is TGTGCCACCAGCAGATCCCGAAACAGGGTACTGCCTGATGAAGCTTTCTTT. This chain joins TRBV15 and TRBJ1-1, with a possible D match to TRBD1 (6 bases). V was pared by 2 bases and J by 7 bases, with 23 bases between. The CDR3 covers 17 residues. Germline loops: CDR1 LNHNV, CDR2 YYDKDF (reference sequence).

The V call is TRBV27, the J call TRBJ2-3; tentatively, D is TRBD1 (6 bases). CDR3 size: 16 residues. V was cut by 5 bases and J by 0 bases, with 15 bases left in between. CDR1 MNHEY and CDR2 SMNVEV come from the germline V gene (reference sequence). The CDR3, as DNA: TGTGCCAGCAGTCTACGACAGGTGACTAGCACAGATACGCAGTATTTT. This codes for CASSLRQVTSTDTQYF.

The chain is built from TRBV6-2 or TRBV6-3 and TRBJ2-1; D unresolved. Trimming cost V 2 bases and J 0 bases, with 8 bases left between them. Germline-derived CDR1 and CDR2 are MNHEY and SVGEGT. This CDR3 is 15 amino acids long. CDR3 sequence reads: CASSYLHLSYNEQFF. The CDR3 region has the DNA TGTGCCAGCAGTTACCTCCACCTCTCCTACAATGAGCAGTTCTTC.

The genes are TRBV11-2 and TRBJ1-6; no reliable D call. Germline-derived CDR1 and CDR2 are SGHAT and FQNNGV. The V and J ends lost 7 bases and 0 bases respectively, with 10 bases between them. The CDR3 covers 15 residues. As DNA, the CDR3 is TGTGCCAGCACCCTCGAAACCTCCTATAATTCACCCCTCCACTTT. Its translation is CASTLETSYNSPLHF.

J is TRBJ2-2 and V is TRBV29-1; D is ambiguous. The CDR3 totals 12 residues. In germline, CDR1 is SQVTM, CDR2 ANQGSEA. V lost 3 bases and J lost 0, with 2 bases in between. CDR3 loop: CSVDPNTGELFF. The CDR3 region has the DNA TGCAGCGTTGACCCGAACACCGGGGAGCTGTTTTTT.

This sequence joins TRBV6-2 or TRBV6-3 and TRBJ2-5; 8 bases line up with TRBD2. CDR3 length: 18 amino acids. Germline values: CDR1 MNHEY, CDR2 SVGEGT. The trim removed 2 bases at V and 2 bases at J, leaving 13 bases unmatched. CDR3 sequence reads: CASSYIRNYQREQETQYF. The CDR3 DNA sequence: TGTGCCAGCAGTTACATAAGAAACTATCAGCGGGAGCAAGAGACCCAGTACTTC.

The chain joins TRBV30 to TRBJ1-2, with D possibly matching TRBD1 (5 bases). V was cut by 0 bases and J by 8 bases, with 13 bases left in between. The CDR3 extends over 13 amino acids. Germline V gene sequence: CDR1 GTSNPN, CDR2 SVGIG (reference sequence). CDR3 sequence (DNA): TGTGCCTGGAGTGTACACAGGCGAGGGGGCTACACCTTC. This sequence encodes CAWSVHRRGGYTF. The entire variable domain, with the rest obtained from reference TRBV30 and TRBJ1-2, is as follows: SQTIHQWPATLVQPVGSPLSLECTVEGTSNPNLYWYRQAAGRGLQLLFYSVGIGQISSEVPQNLSASRPQDRQFILSSKKLLLSDSGFYLCAWSVHRRGGYTFGSGTRLTVV.

The chain employs TRBV28 and TRBJ2-1; 9 bases match TRBD1. CDR3 length equals 14 residues. Germline V gene lookup returns CDR1 MDHEN and CDR2 SYDVKM. After removal of 8 bases from V and 5 bases from J, the junction contained 7 bases not matched to a gene. The CDR3 protein is CASVRDRVDNEQFF. The DNA for the CDR3 is TGTGCCAGCGTGCGGGACAGGGTCGACAATGAGCAGTTCTTC.

The rearrangement uses TRBV5-6 and TRBJ1-1; the D is unclear. V lost 1 base and J 5 bases, leaving 12 bases between the germline ends. The CDR3 runs to 14 residues. Germline V gene lookup returns CDR1 SGHDT and CDR2 YYEEEE. The CDR3 reads CASSLRRSRTEAFF. As DNA, the CDR3 is TGTGCCAGCAGCTTGAGAAGGTCGAGGACTGAAGCTTTCTTT.

The chain recombines TRBV28 with TRBJ2-3; D perhaps matches TRBD1 (5 bases). The germline gives CDR1 MDHEN, CDR2 SYDVKM. V lost 5 bases, J lost 0 bases, and 18 bases lay in between. The CDR3 is 17 amino acids. The CDR3 loop reads CASSPRTQTASTDTQYF. In nucleotides, the CDR3 is TGTGCCAGCAGTCCCCGCACGCAGACAGCTAGCACAGATACGCAGTATTTT.

This clone was recorded once. The rearrangement joins TRBV28 to TRBJ1-1, with D hard to call. CDR3 length equals 15 residues. V dropped 2 bases and J dropped 4 bases, with 14 bases sitting between them. In germline, CDR1 is MDHEN, CDR2 SYDVKM. The CDR3 DNA is TGTGCCAGCAGTTTAGGGTCTGGGCCTAGCACTGAAGCTTTCTTT. Its protein is CASSLGSGPSTEAFF.